This passage covers 12 T cell receptor beta chains from one sample sequenced in a study of spatial heterogeneity in lung cancer. Notes on the study in general: Tumoral mutation counts were tracked by counts of expanded intratumoral alpha and beta TCRs.

Which antigens these TCRs recognize remains unknown. Via MiXCR, TCRdb re-called the 5' RACE reads, giving one row per CDR3 protein. Among fewer than 10,000 distinct CDR3 sequences listed, around 6.3% were seen once. Documented time point: sample taken at primary tumor resection. Sample: lung tumor tissue, taken at surgery. Every receptor here comes from a female donor with early-stage non-small cell lung cancer.

This clonotype occurred a few times. This rearrangement joins TRBV12-3 or TRBV12-4 to TRBJ2-1; D call uncertain. Trimming removed 1 base from V and 3 bases from J, with 4 bases in between. The CDR3 has 13 residues. The CDR3 here is CASSLGVYNEQFF. The CDR3 DNA is TGTGCCAGCAGTTTAGGAGTCTACAATGAGCAGTTCTTC.

This clonotype has ten or more counts. The chain joins TRBV7-2 to TRBJ2-1, with 8 bases that match TRBD2. Germline CDR1 SGHTA, CDR2 FQGNSA. The J segment lost 6 bases and the V segment lost 2 bases, leaving 3 bases of the junction unmatched. The CDR3 sequence is 14 residues long. The CDR3, as DNA: TGTGCCAGCAGCTTAACCGGGACTAGCAATGAGCAGTTCTTC. It translates to CASSLTGTSNEQFF.

Judged by abundance, this clonotype is medium-sized (0.01 to 0.1%). V and J are TRBV12-3 or TRBV12-4 and TRBJ2-1; 7 nucleotides line up with TRBD1. This CDR3 is built from 16 residues. The V gene end was trimmed by 3 bases and the J gene end by 2 bases; junction bases not matched to a gene: 7. In DNA form, the CDR3 reads TGTGCCAGCAGTTTGCCCACAGGGGCTCCCTACAATGAGCAGTTCTTC. This codes for CASSLPTGAPYNEQFF.

Many counts were recorded for this clonotype. The chain joins TRBV7-3 to TRBJ2-6, with D possibly TRBD1 on 5 matching bases. V dropped 7 bases and J dropped 0 bases, with 13 bases sitting between them. Per the germline V gene, CDR1 is SGHTA and CDR2 is FQGTGA. The CDR3 totals 16 residues. CDR3 protein: CASTIGHSSGANVLTF. In DNA, the CDR3 is TGTGCCAGCACCATCGGACACAGCTCTGGGGCCAACGTCCTGACTTTC.

Relative to its sample, this clonotype is medium-sized. The chain couples TRBV11-2 to TRBJ2-2; unclear D gene. V lost 5 bases, J lost 8 bases, and 15 bases lay in between. The CDR3 spans 14 residues. Germline loops: CDR1 SGHAT, CDR2 FQNNGV. CDR3 coding DNA: TGTGCCAGCAGCCGCCCAGAGGCGGCAGGGGAGCTGTTTTTT. It translates to CASSRPEAAGELFF.

Sample share makes this clonotype medium-sized. The rearrangement joins TRBV7-3 to TRBJ2-5, with 7 positions matching TRBD1. The length of the CDR3 is 13 residues. Germline V lookup: CDR1 SGHTA, CDR2 FQGTGA. V lost 2 bases, J lost 3 bases, and 0 bases stayed unmatched. CDR3 sequence: CASSLGTEETQYF. The CDR3 DNA follows: TGTGCCAGCAGCTTAGGGACAGAAGAGACCCAGTACTTC. Full variable domain (missing parts from reference TRBV7-3 and TRBJ2-5): GAGVSQTPSNKVTEKGKYVELRCDPISGHTALYWYRQSLGQGPEFLIYFQGTGAADDSGLPNDRFFAVRPEGSVSTLKIQRTERGDSAVYLCASSLGTEETQYFGPGTRLLVL.

This clonotype is medium-sized within its sample. V is TRBV12-3 or TRBV12-4 and J is TRBJ2-1; 9 bases fit TRBD2. V gave up 2 bases and J gave up 7 bases; unmatched junction bases: 12. This CDR3 is 17 amino acids long. In nucleotides, the CDR3 is TGTGCCAGCAGTTTAATTAGAGGTAGCGGGAGACGGAATGAGCAGTTCTTC. Translated: CASSLIRGSGRRNEQFF.

Many counts were recorded for this clonotype. J is TRBJ2-5 and V is TRBV19, with TRBD2 matching over 11 bases. Germline values: CDR1 LNHDA, CDR2 SQIVND (reference sequence). The CDR3 length is 16 residues. Germline trimming cut 5 bases from V and 2 bases from J; bases unmatched to any gene: 7. The CDR3, as DNA: TGTGCCAGTAGTTTTTCTAGCGGGAGGTCGCAAGAGACCCAGTACTTC. It encodes CASSFSSGRSQETQYF.

Many counts were recorded for this clonotype. V gene TRBV20-1 combines with J gene TRBJ1-5; 7 bases agree with TRBD1. Trimming at V came to 6 bases and at J to 6 bases, leaving 8 bases not matched to a gene. Per the germline V gene, CDR1 is DFQATT and CDR2 is SNEGSKA (reference sequence). This CDR3 comprises 13 residues. CDR3 bases: TGCAGTGCCAAGACAGGGAAGGGTCAGCCCCAGCATTTT. Amino acids: CSAKTGKGQPQHF.

This clonotype was counted many times. The chain carries TRBV20-1 and TRBJ2-7, with D possibly being TRBD2 (6 bases). This CDR3 has 14 residues. The germline CDR1 and CDR2 sequences are DFQATT and SNEGSKA (reference sequence). Trimming stripped 3 bases from V and 3 bases from J, with 15 bases between. CDR3 amino acids: CSASLTGTYYEQYF. The CDR3 coding sequence is TGCAGTGCTAGTTTGACCGGGACTTACTACGAGCAGTACTTC.

This clonotype ranks as large. The rearrangement links TRBV2 to TRBJ1-1; D unclear. CDR3 length equals 15 residues. V was cut by 3 bases and J by 7 bases, with 18 bases left in between. Germline V gene sequence: CDR1 SNHLY, CDR2 FYNNEI. CDR3 amino acids: CASSDGRVAPGEAFF. For the CDR3, the DNA is TGTGCCAGCAGTGATGGTCGGGTCGCGCCAGGTGAAGCTTTCTTT.

This clonotype is medium-sized by share. The rearrangement links TRBV7-2 to TRBJ2-7; possibly TRBD1 for D (5 bases). Trimming removed 4 bases at V and 5 bases at J, with 9 bases between. The CDR3 extends over 12 amino acids. Germline CDR1 reads SGHTA; CDR2 reads FQGNSA. The CDR3 loop reads CASSSREDEQYF. The CDR3 region has the DNA TGTGCCAGCAGCTCCAGGGAAGACGAGCAGTACTTC.